This entry is about one TCR beta chain. The data were obtained in a study of blood T cell repertoires in COVID-19. Original analysis: Reference gene primers were amplified, and this amplification served to estimate nucleated cell counts. Data came from immunoSEQ multiplex PCR; TCRdb stores just in-frame clones and leaves some out. The V and J calls and clone size were taken over from that table, and D and trimming were inferred from the DNA. The data contain 270,000 or so clones, roughly 91% of them singletons. Patients from Seattle were sampled longitudinally, starting during active infection. CDR1 SQVTM and CDR2 ANQGSEA come from the germline V gene. CDR3 length: 12 amino acids. V dropped 4 bases and J dropped 8 bases, with 14 bases sitting between them.

The V call is TRBV29-1, the J call TRBJ1-1, with D perhaps TRBD1 (5 bases). Material: peripheral blood. The sequence was obtained from a young woman with COVID-19, enrolled during active disease. Here the CDR3 reads CSVAPRQGEAFF. DNA for the CDR3: TGCAGCGTTGCCCCCAGGCAGGGAGAAGCTTTCTTT.